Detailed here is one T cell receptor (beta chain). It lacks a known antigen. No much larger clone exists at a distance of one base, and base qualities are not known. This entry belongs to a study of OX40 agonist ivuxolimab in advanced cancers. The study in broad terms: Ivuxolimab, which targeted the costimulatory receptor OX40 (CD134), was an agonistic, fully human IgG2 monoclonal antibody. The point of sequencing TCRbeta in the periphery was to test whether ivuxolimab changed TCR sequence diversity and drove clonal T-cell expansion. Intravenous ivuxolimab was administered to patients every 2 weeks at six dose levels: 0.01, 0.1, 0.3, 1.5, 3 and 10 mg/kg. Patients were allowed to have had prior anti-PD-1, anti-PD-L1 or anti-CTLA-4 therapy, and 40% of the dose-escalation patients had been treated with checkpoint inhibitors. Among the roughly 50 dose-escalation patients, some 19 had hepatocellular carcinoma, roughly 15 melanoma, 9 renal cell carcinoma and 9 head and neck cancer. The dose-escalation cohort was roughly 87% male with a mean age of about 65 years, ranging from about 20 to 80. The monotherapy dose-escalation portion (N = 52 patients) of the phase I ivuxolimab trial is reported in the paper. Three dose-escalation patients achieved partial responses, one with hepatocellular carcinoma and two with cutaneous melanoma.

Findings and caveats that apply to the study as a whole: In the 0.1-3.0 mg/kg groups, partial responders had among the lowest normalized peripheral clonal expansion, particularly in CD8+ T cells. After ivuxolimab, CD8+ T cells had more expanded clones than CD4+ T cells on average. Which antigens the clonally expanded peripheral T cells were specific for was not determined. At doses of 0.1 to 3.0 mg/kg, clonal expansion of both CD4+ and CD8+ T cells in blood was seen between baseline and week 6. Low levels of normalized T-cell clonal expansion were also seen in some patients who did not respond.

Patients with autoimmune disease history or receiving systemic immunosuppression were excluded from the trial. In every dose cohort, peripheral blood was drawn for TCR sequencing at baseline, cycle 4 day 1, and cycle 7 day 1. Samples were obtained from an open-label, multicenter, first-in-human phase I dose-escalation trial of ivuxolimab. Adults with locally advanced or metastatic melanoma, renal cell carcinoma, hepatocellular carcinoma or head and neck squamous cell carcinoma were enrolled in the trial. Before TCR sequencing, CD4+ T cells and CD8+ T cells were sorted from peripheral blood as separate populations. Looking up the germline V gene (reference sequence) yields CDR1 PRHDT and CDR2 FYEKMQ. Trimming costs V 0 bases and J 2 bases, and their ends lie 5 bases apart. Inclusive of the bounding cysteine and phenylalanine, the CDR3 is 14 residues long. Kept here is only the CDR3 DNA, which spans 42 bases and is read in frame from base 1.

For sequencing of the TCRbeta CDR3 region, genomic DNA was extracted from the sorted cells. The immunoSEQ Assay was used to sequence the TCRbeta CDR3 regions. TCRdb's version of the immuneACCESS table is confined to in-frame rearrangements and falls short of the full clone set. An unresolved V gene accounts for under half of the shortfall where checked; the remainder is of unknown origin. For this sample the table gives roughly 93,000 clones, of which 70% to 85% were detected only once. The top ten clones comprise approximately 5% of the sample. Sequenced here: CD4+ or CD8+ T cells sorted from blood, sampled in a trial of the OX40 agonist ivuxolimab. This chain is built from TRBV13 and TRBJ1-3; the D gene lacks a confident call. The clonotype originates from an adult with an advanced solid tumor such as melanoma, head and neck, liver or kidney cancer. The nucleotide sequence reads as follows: TGTGCCAGCAGCTTAGGGGGTCCTGGAAACACCATATATTTT. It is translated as CASSLGGPGNTIYF.